This is a list of T cell receptor beta chains from one sample in a study of OX40 agonist ivuxolimab in advanced cancers. The repertoire was sequenced with immunoSEQ multiplex PCR; TCRdb's copy has only in-frame clones and lacks some. The data show roughly 110,000 clones, less than 95% seen once. This specimen consisted of CD4+ or CD8+ T cells sorted from blood, obtained in a trial of the OX40 agonist ivuxolimab. These receptors originate from an adult with an advanced solid tumor such as melanoma, head and neck, liver or kidney cancer. Both conserved end residues are trimmed from each CDR3. Each record gives: J gene, CDR3 length, D gene, V gene, CDR3 protein. D genes are given only for firm matches.

J: TRBJ1-5
length: 12
D: -
V: TRBV19
CDR3: ASSRQVRNQPQH

J: TRBJ2-1
length: 13
D: TRBD2
V: TRBV12-5
CDR3: ASRRGEGGYNEQF

J: TRBJ1-1
length: 13
D: -
V: TRBV21-1
CDR3: ASSARVRENTEAF

J: TRBJ2-2
length: 12
D: TRBD1
V: TRBV19
CDR3: ASSTDRGTGELF

J: TRBJ2-6
length: 11
D: -
V: TRBV6-6
CDR3: ASTLSGANVLT

J: TRBJ2-5
length: 11
D: TRBD1
V: TRBV6-5
CDR3: ASNYRGMKTQY

J: TRBJ2-7
length: 11
D: -
V: TRBV5-6
CDR3: ASSLWGITEQY

J: TRBJ2-7
length: 13
D: TRBD1
V: TRBV7-2
CDR3: ASSSGTGLTYEQY

J: TRBJ2-7
length: 14
D: -
V: TRBV7-7
CDR3: ASSPEPQTALYEQY

J: TRBJ2-2
length: 13
D: -
V: TRBV28
CDR3: ASSLAGTDTGELF

J: TRBJ2-7
length: 15
D: TRBD1
V: TRBV19
CDR3: ASSTGTGLSGSYEQY

J: TRBJ2-3
length: 14
D: -
V: TRBV5-1
CDR3: ASSLAPPGGGDTQY

J: TRBJ2-5
length: 11
D: -
V: TRBV21-1
CDR3: ASSKGAKETQY

J: TRBJ2-3
length: 15
D: -
V: TRBV4-1
CDR3: ASSQVGLRPSTDTQY

J: TRBJ1-4
length: 10
D: -
V: TRBV19
CDR3: ATSSLSEKLF

J: TRBJ2-4
length: 13
D: -
V: TRBV18
CDR3: ASSWQGEAKNIQY

J: TRBJ1-5
length: 13
D: -
V: TRBV6-5
CDR3: ASSHGRTGRQPQH

J: TRBJ2-1
length: 13
D: TRBD1
V: TRBV12-5
CDR3: ASGLAGTGGNEQF

J: TRBJ1-4
length: 12
D: TRBD1
V: TRBV11-3
CDR3: ASSAGTGNEKLF

J: TRBJ1-2
length: 8
D: -
V: TRBV20-1
CDR3: SASSYGYT

J: TRBJ2-5
length: 12
D: -
V: TRBV7-6
CDR3: ASSLQVGGETQY

J: TRBJ1-1
length: 9
D: -
V: TRBV20-1
CDR3: SARENTEAF

J: TRBJ1-3
length: 14
D: -
V: TRBV25-1
CDR3: ASSEYTGGKGNTIY

J: TRBJ1-1
length: 13
D: -
V: TRBV6-5
CDR3: ASQEVAGRNTEAF

J: TRBJ2-2
length: 10
D: -
V: TRBV28
CDR3: ASSSPMDRVF

J: TRBJ1-4
length: 11
D: TRBD1
V: TRBV2
CDR3: ASTGTGSEKLF

J: TRBJ1-5
length: 12
D: -
V: TRBV6-6
CDR3: ASSRPGFNQPQH

J: TRBJ2-7
length: 12
D: -
V: TRBV7-9
CDR3: ASSAGPNSGQQY

J: TRBJ2-2
length: 14
D: TRBD1
V: TRBV6-6
CDR3: ASRSPGQGNTGELF

J: TRBJ1-1
length: 12
D: TRBD1
V: TRBV30
CDR3: AWKETGGGSEAF

J: TRBJ2-7
length: 15
D: TRBD2
V: TRBV6-1
CDR3: AISETLGLAGSYEQY

J: TRBJ2-1
length: 12
D: TRBD1
V: TRBV19
CDR3: ASSRTGAYNEQF

J: TRBJ1-4
length: 11
D: -
V: TRBV6-4
CDR3: ASRSEAGGKLF

J: TRBJ1-3
length: 13
D: -
V: TRBV5-6
CDR3: ASSYPTGSGNTIY

J: TRBJ2-1
length: 11
D: TRBD2
V: TRBV10-3
CDR3: AINRGTRNEQF

J: TRBJ1-5
length: 13
D: -
V: TRBV7-2
CDR3: ASSLGVNSNQPQH

J: TRBJ1-2
length: 14
D: -
V: TRBV4-2
CDR3: ASSQAGTGTNYGYT

J: TRBJ2-7
length: 13
D: TRBD2
V: TRBV5-6
CDR3: ASSLVGAGGPEQY

J: TRBJ2-6
length: 10
D: -
V: TRBV30
CDR3: ACTSGANVLT

J: TRBJ2-3
length: 12
D: -
V: TRBV11-2
CDR3: ASSPHQRTDTQY

J: TRBJ2-1
length: 13
D: -
V: TRBV11-3
CDR3: ASSPAGWGRHEQF

J: TRBJ1-2
length: 10
D: -
V: TRBV6-5
CDR3: ASSYLDGGYT

J: TRBJ1-1
length: 11
D: -
V: TRBV18
CDR3: ASSPKGNTEAF

J: TRBJ2-2
length: 14
D: -
V: TRBV9
CDR3: ASSVAVFGGTGELF

J: TRBJ1-6
length: 14
D: -
V: TRBV6-1
CDR3: ASSDRATLSSSPLH

J: TRBJ1-5
length: 13
D: -
V: TRBV28
CDR3: ASSLGRTSNQPQH

J: TRBJ2-4
length: 12
D: -
V: TRBV2
CDR3: ASSVSTVKNIQY

J: TRBJ1-1
length: 13
D: TRBD1
V: TRBV30
CDR3: AWRLLKGAGTEAF

J: TRBJ1-1
length: 12
D: TRBD1
V: TRBV2
CDR3: ASITDRGNTEAF

J: TRBJ2-7
length: 12
D: -
V: TRBV28
CDR3: ASSLGTAPYEQY

J: TRBJ2-1
length: 13
D: -
V: TRBV5-8
CDR3: ASSLAGSSYNEQF